The clone carrying this TCR beta chain appeared a few times. These data originate in a study of blood T cell repertoires in COVID-19. At the level of the study: PBMCs, B-cell-depleted T cells, or T cells were the source of the cDNA or gDNA that made up the material.

The authors' processing: Cell counts per sample came from amplifying reference gene primers. Only in-frame clones appear in the TCRdb table, and some are missing; sequencing was by immunoSEQ multiplex PCR. V, J and clone size reflect that table, while D and trimming were determined from the DNA. The data hold hundreds of thousands of clones, with 65% to 90% observed a single time. Seattle's cohort entered during active infection and was followed longitudinally. V lost 5 bases and J 0 bases, leaving 17 bases between the germline ends. This CDR3 is built from 16 residues. Per the germline V gene, CDR1 is MNHEY and CDR2 is SMNVEV (reference sequence).

The specimen sequenced was peripheral blood. This receptor was identified in a woman in her seventies with COVID-19, enrolled during active disease. The rearrangement uses TRBV27 and TRBJ2-7; possibly TRBD2 for D (6 bases). This chain's CDR3 is CASSKIGTANSYEQYF. As DNA, the CDR3 is TGTGCCAGCAGTAAGATCGGGACTGCCAACTCCTACGAGCAGTACTTC.